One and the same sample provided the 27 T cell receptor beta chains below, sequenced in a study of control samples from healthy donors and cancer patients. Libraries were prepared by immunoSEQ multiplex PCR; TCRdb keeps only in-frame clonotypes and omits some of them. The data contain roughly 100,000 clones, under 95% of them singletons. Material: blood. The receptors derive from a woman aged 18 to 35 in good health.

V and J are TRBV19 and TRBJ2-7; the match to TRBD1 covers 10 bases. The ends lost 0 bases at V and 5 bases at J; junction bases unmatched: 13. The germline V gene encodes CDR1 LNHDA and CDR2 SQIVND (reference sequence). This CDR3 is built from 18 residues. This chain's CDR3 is CASSIEGSWDRGRNEQYF. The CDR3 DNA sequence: TGTGCCAGTAGTATAGAGGGTTCTTGGGACAGGGGAAGGAACGAGCAGTACTTC.

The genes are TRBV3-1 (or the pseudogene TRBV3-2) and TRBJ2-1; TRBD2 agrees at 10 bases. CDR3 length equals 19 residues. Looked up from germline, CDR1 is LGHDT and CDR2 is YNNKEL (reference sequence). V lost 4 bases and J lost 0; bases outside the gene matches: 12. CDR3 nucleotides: TGTGCCAGCAGCCGGACTAGCGGACCGCCAAGGAGCTCCTACAATGAGCAGTTCTTC. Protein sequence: CASSRTSGPPRSSYNEQFF.

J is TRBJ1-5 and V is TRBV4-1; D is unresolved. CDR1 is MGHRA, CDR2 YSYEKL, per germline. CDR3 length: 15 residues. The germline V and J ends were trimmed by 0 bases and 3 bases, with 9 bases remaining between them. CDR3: CASSQDQSDNQPQHF. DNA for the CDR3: TGCGCCAGCAGCCAAGACCAGTCAGACAATCAGCCCCAGCATTTT.

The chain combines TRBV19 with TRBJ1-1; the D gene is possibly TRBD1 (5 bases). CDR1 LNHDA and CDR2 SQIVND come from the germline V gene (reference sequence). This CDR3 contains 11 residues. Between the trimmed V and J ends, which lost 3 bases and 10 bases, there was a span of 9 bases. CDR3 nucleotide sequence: TGTGCCAGTAGTATGGGGGTTCCAGCTTTCTTT. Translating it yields CASSMGVPAFF.

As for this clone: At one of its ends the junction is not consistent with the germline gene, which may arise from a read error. CDR3 sequence: CASILGGEETQYF. As DNA, the CDR3 is TGTGCCAGCATTTTAGGGGGCGAAGAGACCCAGTACTTC. The J gene is TRBJ2-5, the V gene TRBV12-3 or TRBV12-4; TRBD1 matches at 7 bases. The CDR3 loop spans 13 amino acids.

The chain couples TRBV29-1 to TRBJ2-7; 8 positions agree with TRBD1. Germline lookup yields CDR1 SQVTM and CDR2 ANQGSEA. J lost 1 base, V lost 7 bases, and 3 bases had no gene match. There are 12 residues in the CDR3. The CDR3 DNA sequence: TGCAGCGCTGGACAGGGTTCCTACGAGCAGTACTTC. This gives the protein CSAGQGSYEQYF.

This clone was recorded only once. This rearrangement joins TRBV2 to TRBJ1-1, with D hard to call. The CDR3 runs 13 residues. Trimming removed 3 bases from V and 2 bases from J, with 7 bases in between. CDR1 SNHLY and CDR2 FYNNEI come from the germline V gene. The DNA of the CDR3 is TGTGCCAGCAGTGAGTCGCGAAACACTGAAGCTTTCTTT. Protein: CASSESRNTEAFF.

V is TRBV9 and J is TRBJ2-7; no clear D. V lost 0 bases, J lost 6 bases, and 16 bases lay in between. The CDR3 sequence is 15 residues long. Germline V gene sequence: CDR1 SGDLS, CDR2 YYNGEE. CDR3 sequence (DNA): TGTGCCAGCAGCGTAGACCCCACCGGAGCAGGCGAGCAGTACTTC. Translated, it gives CASSVDPTGAGEQYF.

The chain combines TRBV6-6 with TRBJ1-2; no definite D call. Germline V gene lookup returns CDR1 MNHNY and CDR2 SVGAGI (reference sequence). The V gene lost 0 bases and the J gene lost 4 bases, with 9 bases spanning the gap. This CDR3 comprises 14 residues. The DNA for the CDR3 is TGTGCCAGCAGTTACTCGACGCCGTTCTATGGCTACACCTTC. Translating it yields CASSYSTPFYGYTF.

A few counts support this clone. CDR3 sequence: CAWIRGASNTGELFF. The CDR3 DNA follows: TGTGCCTGGATACGAGGGGCTTCGAACACCGGGGAGCTGTTTTTT. This rearrangement joins TRBV30 to TRBJ2-2, with D perhaps being TRBD1 or TRBD2 (5 bases each). Per germline, CDR1 GTSNPN and CDR2 SVGIG (reference sequence). The CDR3 loop spans 15 amino acids. Trimming took 4 bases from V and 0 from J, leaving 12 bases between them.

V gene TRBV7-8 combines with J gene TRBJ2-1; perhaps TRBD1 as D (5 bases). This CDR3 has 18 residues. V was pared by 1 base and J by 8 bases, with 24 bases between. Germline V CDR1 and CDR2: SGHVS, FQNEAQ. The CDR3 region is CASSLVGRGRQGLDEQFF. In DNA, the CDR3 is TGTGCCAGCAGCTTAGTGGGTAGGGGCCGTCAGGGTTTGGATGAGCAGTTCTTC.

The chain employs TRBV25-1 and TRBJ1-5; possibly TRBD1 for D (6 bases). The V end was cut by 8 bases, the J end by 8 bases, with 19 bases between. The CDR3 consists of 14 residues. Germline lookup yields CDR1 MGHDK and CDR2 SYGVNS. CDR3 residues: CASPRGGGPEPQHF. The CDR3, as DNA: TGTGCCAGCCCAAGAGGGGGGGGGCCGGAGCCCCAGCATTTT.

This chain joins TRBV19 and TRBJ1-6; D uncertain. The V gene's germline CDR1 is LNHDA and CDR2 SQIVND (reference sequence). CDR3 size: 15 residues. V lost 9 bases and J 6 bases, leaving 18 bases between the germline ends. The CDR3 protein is CASGSTGISNSPLHF. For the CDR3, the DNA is TGTGCCAGCGGATCGACGGGAATATCTAATTCACCCCTCCACTTT.

The CDR3 loop reads CASSQVAGGNNEQFF. The CDR3 nucleotides are TGTGCCAGCAGCCAGGTAGCGGGAGGAAACAATGAGCAGTTCTTC. The chain links TRBV7-3 to TRBJ2-1; 10 bases fit TRBD2. This CDR3 spans 15 amino acids. Germline CDR1 is SGHTA and CDR2 is FQGTGA. V lost 5 bases to trimming and J lost 5 bases; unmatched junction nucleotides: 6.

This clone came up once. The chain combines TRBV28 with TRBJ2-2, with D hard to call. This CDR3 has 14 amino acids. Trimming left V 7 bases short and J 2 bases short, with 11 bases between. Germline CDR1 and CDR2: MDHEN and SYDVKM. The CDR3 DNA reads TGTGCCAGCACCCCGGTCACCAACACCGGGGAGCTGTTTTTT. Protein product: CASTPVTNTGELFF.

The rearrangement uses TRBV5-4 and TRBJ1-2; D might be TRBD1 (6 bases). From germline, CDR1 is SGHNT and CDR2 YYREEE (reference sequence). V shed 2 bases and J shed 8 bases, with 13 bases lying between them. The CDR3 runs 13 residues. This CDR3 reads CASSFGGAAGYTF. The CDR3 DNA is TGTGCCAGCAGCTTTGGGGGGGCCGCGGGCTACACCTTC.

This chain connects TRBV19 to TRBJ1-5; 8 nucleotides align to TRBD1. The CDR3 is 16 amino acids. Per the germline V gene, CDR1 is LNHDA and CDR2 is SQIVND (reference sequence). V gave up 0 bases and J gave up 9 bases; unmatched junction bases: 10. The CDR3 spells CASSIDPGQEDPPQHF. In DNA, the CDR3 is TGTGCCAGTAGTATAGACCCGGGACAGGAGGATCCGCCCCAGCATTTT. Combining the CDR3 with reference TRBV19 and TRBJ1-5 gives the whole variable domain DGGITQSPKYLFRKEGQNVTLSCEQNLNHDAMYWYRQDPGQGLRLIYYSQIVNDFQKGDIAEGYSVSREKKESFPLTVTSAQKNPTAFYLCASSIDPGQEDPPQHFGDGTRLSIL.

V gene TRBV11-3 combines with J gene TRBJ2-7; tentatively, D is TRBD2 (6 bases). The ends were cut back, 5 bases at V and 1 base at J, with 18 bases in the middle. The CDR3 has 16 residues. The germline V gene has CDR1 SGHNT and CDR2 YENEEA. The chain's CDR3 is CASSPRRGSKSYEQYF. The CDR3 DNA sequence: TGTGCCAGCAGCCCGCGGAGGGGCTCCAAGTCCTACGAGCAGTACTTC.

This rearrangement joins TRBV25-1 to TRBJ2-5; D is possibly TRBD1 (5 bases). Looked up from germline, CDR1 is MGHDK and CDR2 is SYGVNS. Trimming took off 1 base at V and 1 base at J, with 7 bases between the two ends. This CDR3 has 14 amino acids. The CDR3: CASSEFRVQETQYF. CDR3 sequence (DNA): TGTGCCAGCAGTGAATTCAGGGTCCAAGAGACCCAGTACTTC.

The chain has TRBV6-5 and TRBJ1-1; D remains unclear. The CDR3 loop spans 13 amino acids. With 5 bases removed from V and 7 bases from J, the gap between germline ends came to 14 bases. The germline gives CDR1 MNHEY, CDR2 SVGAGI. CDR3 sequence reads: CASSTRRVGEAFF. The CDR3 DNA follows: TGTGCCAGCAGTACCCGGCGAGTTGGTGAAGCTTTCTTT.

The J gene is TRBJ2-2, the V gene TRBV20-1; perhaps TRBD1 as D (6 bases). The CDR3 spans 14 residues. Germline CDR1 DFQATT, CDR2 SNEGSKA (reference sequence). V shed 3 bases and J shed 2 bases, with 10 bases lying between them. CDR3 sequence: CSASDGGNTGELFF. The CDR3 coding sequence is TGCAGTGCTAGTGATGGGGGCAACACCGGGGAGCTGTTTTTT.

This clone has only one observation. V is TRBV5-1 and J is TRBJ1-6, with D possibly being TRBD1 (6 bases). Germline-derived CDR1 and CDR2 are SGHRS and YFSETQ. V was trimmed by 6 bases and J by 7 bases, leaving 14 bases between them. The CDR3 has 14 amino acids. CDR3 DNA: TGCGCCAGCACATCAGGGGTGTCGAATTCACCCCTCCACTTT. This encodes CASTSGVSNSPLHF.

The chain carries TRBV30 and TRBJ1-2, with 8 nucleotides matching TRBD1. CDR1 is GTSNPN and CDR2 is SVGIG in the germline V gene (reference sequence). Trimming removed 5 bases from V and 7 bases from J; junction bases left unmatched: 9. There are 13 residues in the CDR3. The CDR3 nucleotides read TGTGCCTGGGTAGACAGGGGTATAGGTGGCTACACCTTC. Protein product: CAWVDRGIGGYTF.

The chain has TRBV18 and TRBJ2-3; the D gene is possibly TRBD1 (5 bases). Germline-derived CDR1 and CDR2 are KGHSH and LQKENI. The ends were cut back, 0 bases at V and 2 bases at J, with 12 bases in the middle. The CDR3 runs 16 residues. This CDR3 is CASSPPSQGNTDTQYF. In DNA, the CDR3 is TGTGCCAGCTCACCACCGAGCCAGGGTAACACAGATACGCAGTATTTT. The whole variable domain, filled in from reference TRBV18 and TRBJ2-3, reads NAGVMQNPRHLVRRRGQEARLRCSPMKGHSHVYWYRQLPEEGLKFMVYLQKENIIDESGMPKERFSAEFPKEGPSILRIQQVVRGDSAAYFCASSPPSQGNTDTQYFGPGTRLTVL.

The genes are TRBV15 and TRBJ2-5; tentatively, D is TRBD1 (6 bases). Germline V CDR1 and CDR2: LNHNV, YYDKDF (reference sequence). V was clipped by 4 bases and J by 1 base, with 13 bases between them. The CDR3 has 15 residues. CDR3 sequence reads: CATSIRGILQETQYF. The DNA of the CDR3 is TGTGCCACCAGCATCAGGGGTATCCTCCAAGAGACCCAGTACTTC.

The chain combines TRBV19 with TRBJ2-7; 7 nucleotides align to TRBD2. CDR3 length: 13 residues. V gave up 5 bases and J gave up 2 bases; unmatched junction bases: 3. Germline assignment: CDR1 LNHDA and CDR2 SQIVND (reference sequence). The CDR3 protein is CASSARGTYEQYF. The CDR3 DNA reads TGTGCCAGTAGTGCGCGGGGGACCTACGAGCAGTACTTC. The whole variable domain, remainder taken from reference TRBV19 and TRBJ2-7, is DGGITQSPKYLFRKEGQNVTLSCEQNLNHDAMYWYRQDPGQGLRLIYYSQIVNDFQKGDIAEGYSVSREKKESFPLTVTSAQKNPTAFYLCASSARGTYEQYFGPGTRLTVT.

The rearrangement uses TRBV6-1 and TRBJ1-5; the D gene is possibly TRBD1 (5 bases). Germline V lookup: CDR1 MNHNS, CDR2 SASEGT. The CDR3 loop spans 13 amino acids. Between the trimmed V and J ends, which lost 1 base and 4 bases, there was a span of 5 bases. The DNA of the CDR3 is TGTGCCAGCAGTGAAGAGGGGAATCAGCCCCAGCATTTT. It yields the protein CASSEEGNQPQHF.